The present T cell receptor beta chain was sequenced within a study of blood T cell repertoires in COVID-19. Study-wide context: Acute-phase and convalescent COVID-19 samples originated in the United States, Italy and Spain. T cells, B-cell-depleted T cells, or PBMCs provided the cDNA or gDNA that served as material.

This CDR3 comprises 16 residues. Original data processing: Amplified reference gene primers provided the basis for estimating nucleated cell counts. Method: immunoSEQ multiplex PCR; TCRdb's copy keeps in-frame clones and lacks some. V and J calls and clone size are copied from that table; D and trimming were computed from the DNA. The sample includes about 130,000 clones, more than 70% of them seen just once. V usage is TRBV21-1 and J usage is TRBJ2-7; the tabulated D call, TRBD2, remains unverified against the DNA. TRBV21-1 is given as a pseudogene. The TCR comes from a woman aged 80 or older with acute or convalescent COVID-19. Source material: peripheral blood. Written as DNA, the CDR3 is TGTGCCAGCTATCGGGCGGGGGAGTGGATCGGCTACGAGCAGTACTTC. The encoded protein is CASYRAGEWIGYEQYF.